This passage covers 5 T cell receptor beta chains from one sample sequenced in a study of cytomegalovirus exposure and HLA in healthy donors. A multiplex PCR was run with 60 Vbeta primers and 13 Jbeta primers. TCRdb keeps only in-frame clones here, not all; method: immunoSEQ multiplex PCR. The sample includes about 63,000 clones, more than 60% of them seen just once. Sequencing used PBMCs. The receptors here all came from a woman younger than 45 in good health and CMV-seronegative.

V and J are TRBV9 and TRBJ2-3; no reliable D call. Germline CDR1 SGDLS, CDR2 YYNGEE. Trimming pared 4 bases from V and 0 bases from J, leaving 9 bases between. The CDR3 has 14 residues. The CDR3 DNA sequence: TGTGCCAGCAGCCCGGCGGTTAGCACAGATACGCAGTATTTT. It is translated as CASSPAVSTDTQYF.

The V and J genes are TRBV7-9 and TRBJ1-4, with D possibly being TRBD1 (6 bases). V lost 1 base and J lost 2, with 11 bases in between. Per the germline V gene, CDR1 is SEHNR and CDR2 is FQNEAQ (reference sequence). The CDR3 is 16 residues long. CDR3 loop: CASSLGPGQTNEKLFF. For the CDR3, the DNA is TGTGCCAGCAGCTTAGGACCCGGACAGACTAATGAAAAACTGTTTTTT.

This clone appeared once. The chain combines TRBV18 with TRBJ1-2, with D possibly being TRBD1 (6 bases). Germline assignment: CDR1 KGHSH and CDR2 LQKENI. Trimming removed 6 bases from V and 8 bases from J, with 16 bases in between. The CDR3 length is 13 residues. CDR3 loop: CASSTTGFGGYTF. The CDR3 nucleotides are TGTGCCAGCTCCACCACAGGGTTTGGAGGCTACACCTTC.

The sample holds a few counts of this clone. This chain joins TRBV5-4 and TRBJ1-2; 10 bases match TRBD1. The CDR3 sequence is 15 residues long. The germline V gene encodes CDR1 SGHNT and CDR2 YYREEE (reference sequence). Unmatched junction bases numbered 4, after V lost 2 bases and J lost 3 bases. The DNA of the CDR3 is TGTGCCAGCAGCTTTCTGGACAGGGGGGACTATGGCTACACCTTC. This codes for CASSFLDRGDYGYTF.

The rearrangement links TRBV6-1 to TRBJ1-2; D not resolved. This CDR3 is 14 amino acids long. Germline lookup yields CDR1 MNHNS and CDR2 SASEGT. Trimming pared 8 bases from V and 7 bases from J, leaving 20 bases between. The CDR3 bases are TGTGCCAGCGGCATGGCAGATTTGCCGGGTGGCTACACCTTC. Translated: CASGMADLPGGYTF.